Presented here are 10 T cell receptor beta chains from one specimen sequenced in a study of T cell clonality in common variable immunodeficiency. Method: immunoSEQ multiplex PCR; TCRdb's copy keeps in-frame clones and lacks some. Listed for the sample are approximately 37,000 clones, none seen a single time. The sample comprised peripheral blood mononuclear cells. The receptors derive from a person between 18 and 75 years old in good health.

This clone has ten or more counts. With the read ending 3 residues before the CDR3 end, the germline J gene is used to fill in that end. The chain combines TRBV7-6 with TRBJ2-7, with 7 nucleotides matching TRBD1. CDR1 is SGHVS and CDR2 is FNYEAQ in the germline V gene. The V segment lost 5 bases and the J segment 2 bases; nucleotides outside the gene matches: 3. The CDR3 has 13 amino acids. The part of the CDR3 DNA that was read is TGTGCCAGCAGCCGACAGGGCCCCTACGAG. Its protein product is CASSRQGPYE. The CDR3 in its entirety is CASSRQGPYEQYF.

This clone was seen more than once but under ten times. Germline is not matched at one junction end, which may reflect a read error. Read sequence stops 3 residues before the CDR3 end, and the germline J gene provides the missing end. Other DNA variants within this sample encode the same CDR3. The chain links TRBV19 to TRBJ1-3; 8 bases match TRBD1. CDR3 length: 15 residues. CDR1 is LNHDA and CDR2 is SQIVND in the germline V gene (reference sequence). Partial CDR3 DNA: TGTGCCAGTAGTTTGGACAGGGCGTACGGAAACACG. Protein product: CASSLDRAYGNT. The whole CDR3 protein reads CASSLDRAYGNTIYF. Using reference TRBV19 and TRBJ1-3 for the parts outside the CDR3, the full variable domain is DGGITQSPKYLFRKEGQNVTLSCEQNLNHDAMYWYRQDPGQGLRLIYYSQIVNDFQKGDIAEGYSVSREKKESFPLTVTSAQKNPTAFYLCASSLDRAYGNTIYFGEGSWLTVV.

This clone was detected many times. The CDR3 is CAISGLAGEGNEQFF. Incomplete CDR3 DNA: TGTGCCATCAGTGGGTTAGCGGGAGAGGGCAATGAG. The chain links TRBV10-3 to TRBJ2-1; 9 bases line up with TRBD2. The read gets to within 3 residues of the CDR3 end, and the germline J gene fills in the rest. CDR3 length equals 15 residues. CDR1 is ENHRY, CDR2 SYGVKD, per germline. J gave up 6 bases and V 4 bases, and 7 bases lay outside the gene matches.

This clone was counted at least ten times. CDR3 protein: CASSMPDSYEQYF. The CDR3 DNA, read in part, is TGTGCCAGTAGTATGCCAGACTCCTACGAG. V gene TRBV19 combines with J gene TRBJ2-7; no definite D call. The read terminates 3 residues before the CDR3 end, so the remaining end is supplied by the germline J gene. The CDR3 is 13 amino acids. The V gene's germline CDR1 is LNHDA and CDR2 SQIVND (reference sequence). With 3 bases removed from V and 0 bases from J, the gap between germline ends came to 6 bases.

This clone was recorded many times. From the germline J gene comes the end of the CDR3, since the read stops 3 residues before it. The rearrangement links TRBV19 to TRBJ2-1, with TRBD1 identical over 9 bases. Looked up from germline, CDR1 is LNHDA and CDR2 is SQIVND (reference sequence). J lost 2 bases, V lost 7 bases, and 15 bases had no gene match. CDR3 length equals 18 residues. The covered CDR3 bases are TGTGCCAGTAAGCCGGGACAGGGCGATCTCCTAACCTACAATGAG. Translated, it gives CASKPGQGDLLTYNE. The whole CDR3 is CASKPGQGDLLTYNEQFF.

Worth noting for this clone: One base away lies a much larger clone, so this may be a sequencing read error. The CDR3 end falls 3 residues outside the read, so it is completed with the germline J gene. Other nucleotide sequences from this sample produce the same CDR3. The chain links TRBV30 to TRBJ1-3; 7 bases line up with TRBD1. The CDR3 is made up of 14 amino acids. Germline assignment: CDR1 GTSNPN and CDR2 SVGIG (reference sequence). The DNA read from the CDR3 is TGTGCCTGGGAACAGGGGTCCTCTGGAAACACA. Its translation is CAWEQGSSGNT. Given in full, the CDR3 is CAWEQGSSGNTIYF.

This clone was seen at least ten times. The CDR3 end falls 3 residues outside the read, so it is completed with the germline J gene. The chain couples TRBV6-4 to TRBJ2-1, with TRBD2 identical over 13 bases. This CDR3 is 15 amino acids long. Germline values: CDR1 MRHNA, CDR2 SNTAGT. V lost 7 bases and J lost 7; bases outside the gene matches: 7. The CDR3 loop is CASTRLAGGFNEQFF. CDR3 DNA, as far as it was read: TGTGCCAGCACCCGACTAGCGGGAGGATTTAATGAG.

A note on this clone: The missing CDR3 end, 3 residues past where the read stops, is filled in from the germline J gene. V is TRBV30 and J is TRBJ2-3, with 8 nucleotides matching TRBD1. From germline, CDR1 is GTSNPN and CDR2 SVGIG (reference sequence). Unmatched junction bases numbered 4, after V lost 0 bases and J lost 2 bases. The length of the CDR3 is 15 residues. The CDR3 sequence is CAWSVGGQATDTQYF. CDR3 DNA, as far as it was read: TGTGCCTGGAGTGTAGGGGGACAGGCCACAGATACG.

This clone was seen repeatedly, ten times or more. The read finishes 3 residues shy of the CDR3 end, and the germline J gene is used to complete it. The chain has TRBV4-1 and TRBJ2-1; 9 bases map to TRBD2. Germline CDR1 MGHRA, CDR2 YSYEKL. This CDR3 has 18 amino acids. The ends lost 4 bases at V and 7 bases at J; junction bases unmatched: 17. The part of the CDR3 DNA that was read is TGCGCCAGCAGCCCCGTGCCCCCTTTAGCGGGAGAAGGGAATGAG. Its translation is CASSPVPPLAGEGNE. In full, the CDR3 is CASSPVPPLAGEGNEQFF.

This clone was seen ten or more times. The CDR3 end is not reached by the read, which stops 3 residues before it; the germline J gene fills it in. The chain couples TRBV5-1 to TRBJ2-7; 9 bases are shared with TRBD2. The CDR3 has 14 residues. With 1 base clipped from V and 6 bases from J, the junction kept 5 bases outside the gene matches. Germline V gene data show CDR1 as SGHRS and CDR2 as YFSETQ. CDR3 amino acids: CASSLRLAGFEQYF. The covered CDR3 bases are TGCGCCAGCAGCTTGAGGCTAGCGGGATTCGAG.